Below are 9 T cell receptor beta chains sequenced from a single sample in a study of blood T cell repertoires in COVID-19. Sequenced by immunoSEQ multiplex PCR; TCRdb stores in-frame clones only, minus some. Of around 250,000 clones listed, about four fifths are singletons. The specimen sequenced was peripheral blood. These receptors originate from a man younger than 40 who had recovered from COVID-19.

The chain joins TRBV19 to TRBJ2-1, with TRBD1 matching 7 bases. V shed 5 bases, J shed 6 bases, and the junction held 7 bases outside the gene matches. The CDR3 loop spans 14 amino acids. The germline V gene has CDR1 LNHDA and CDR2 SQIVND (reference sequence). CDR3 nucleotides: TGTGCCAGTAGTCACCGGGACAGTCTCAATGAGCAGTTCTTC. It codes for CASSHRDSLNEQFF.

V usage is TRBV6-1 and J usage is TRBJ2-7; TRBD1 is a possible D gene (6 bases). The CDR3 sequence is 17 residues long. Trimming shortened V by 2 bases and J by 3 bases, and 20 bases separated the two germline ends. CDR1 and CDR2 from the germline V gene are MNHNS and SASEGT. CDR3 sequence (DNA): TGTGCCAGCAGTGAATTTCCTCTTGGGGGCGCCGACTACGAGCAGTACGTC. Translated, it gives CASSEFPLGGADYEQYV.

V is TRBV19 and J is TRBJ2-3; a weak D match, TRBD1 (5 bases). CDR1 and CDR2 from the germline V gene are LNHDA and SQIVND (reference sequence). This CDR3 region has 14 residues. Trimming removed 5 bases from V and 2 bases from J, with 11 bases in between. CDR3 region: CASSSPGFTDTQYF. CDR3 DNA: TGTGCCAGTAGTTCGCCAGGGTTCACAGATACGCAGTATTTT.

This chain connects TRBV7-8 to TRBJ2-7; 8 positions match TRBD1. This CDR3 is 14 amino acids long. V lost 5 bases and J lost 2; bases outside the gene matches: 5. Germline values: CDR1 SGHVS, CDR2 FQNEAQ. CDR3 residues: CASSPGTGPYEQYF. DNA of the CDR3: TGTGCCAGCAGCCCAGGGACAGGACCCTACGAGCAGTACTTC.

The chain links TRBV19 to TRBJ1-5; 9 bases map to TRBD1. The CDR3 is 15 residues long. The J segment lost 6 bases and the V segment lost 5 bases, leaving 8 bases of the junction unmatched. Germline V lookup: CDR1 LNHDA, CDR2 SQIVND (reference sequence). In DNA form, the CDR3 reads TGTGCCAGTAGTCCAGGGACAGGGCGGTTTCAGCCCCAGCATTTT. Translating gives CASSPGTGRFQPQHF.

This chain uses TRBV19 with TRBJ2-2, with TRBD2 identical over 11 bases. Per the germline V gene, CDR1 is LNHDA and CDR2 is SQIVND (reference sequence). The junction had 5 bases not matched to a gene; V was cut back by 3 bases and J by 2 bases. CDR3 length: 17 amino acids. CDR3 DNA sequence: TGTGCCAGTAGTATCCTCGGGACTAGCGGAAACACCGGGGAGCTGTTTTTT. The encoded protein is CASSILGTSGNTGELFF.

CDR3 region: CSVAREYGYTF. The CDR3 coding sequence is TGCAGCGTTGCCAGGGAATACGGCTACACCTTC. The chain employs TRBV29-1 and TRBJ1-2, with a tentative D call TRBD1 (5 bases). Trimming left V 4 bases short and J 8 bases short, with 11 bases between. Germline V CDR1 and CDR2: SQVTM, ANQGSEA. The CDR3 runs to 11 residues.

A few counts support this clone. The CDR3 loop reads CASRDRIEQYV. Here the CDR3 DNA reads TGTGCCAGCAGAGACAGGATAGAGCAGTACGTC. The chain is built from TRBV2 and TRBJ2-7, with a tentative D call TRBD1 (6 bases). Per germline, CDR1 SNHLY and CDR2 FYNNEI. V shed 6 bases and J shed 7 bases, with 10 bases lying between them. The CDR3 contains 11 residues.

The gene calls are TRBV19 and TRBJ1-5; D is possibly TRBD1 (6 bases). The CDR3 is made up of 16 amino acids. Germline V gene sequence: CDR1 LNHDA, CDR2 SQIVND (reference sequence). The V and J ends lost 4 bases and 3 bases respectively, with 16 bases between them. Here the CDR3 DNA reads TGTGCCAGTAGTACCAGAACAGGGTTTGCCAATCAGCCCCAGCATTTT. This sequence encodes CASSTRTGFANQPQHF. Based on the CDR3 plus reference TRBV19 and TRBJ1-5, the full variable domain is DGGITQSPKYLFRKEGQNVTLSCEQNLNHDAMYWYRQDPGQGLRLIYYSQIVNDFQKGDIAEGYSVSREKKESFPLTVTSAQKNPTAFYLCASSTRTGFANQPQHFGDGTRLSIL.